This T cell receptor (beta chain) was retrieved from a study of graft-versus-host responses after intestinal transplantation. Study background: Transplants given to recipients were multivisceral, liver-intestinal, or isolated intestinal. The study gave all recipients anti-thymocyte globulin induction, then tacrolimus and steroids for roughly 3 years.

As for this clone: The antigen remains unidentified.

Study observations and caveats: GvH clones detected in recipient marrow included some appearing first in ileum or blood. Graft-donor T cell macrochimerism coincided with high graft-versus-host to host-versus-graft clonal ratios in allografts.

The assay was immunoSEQ multiplex PCR, and TCRdb's table has in-frame clones only and misses some. This sample has under 150,000 clones, with 75% to 95% found just once. The specimen was unstimulated CD4+ T cells sorted from spleen or lymph node cells, collected before intestinal transplant. The TCR originated in a human donor who received an intestinal transplant.

CDR3 residues: CASSLERTDEAFF. The CDR3 nucleotides read TGTGCCAGCAGCTTGGAGAGAACCGATGAAGCTTTCTTT. The chain joins TRBV5-6 to TRBJ1-1, with D unresolved. Germline-derived CDR1 and CDR2 are SGHDT and YYEEEE. The CDR3 loop spans 13 amino acids. V was clipped by 0 bases and J by 7 bases, with 10 bases between them.